This T cell receptor beta chain was captured by sequencing in a study of blood T cells in healthy people across ages (dated by TCRdb to the mid-2010s). About the full investigation: Template switching captured roughly one uniquely barcoded TCR beta cDNA molecule per two T cells in model experiments. To avoid experimental bias, donors of different ages were randomly spread across the sequencing lanes. The study measured age-related changes in TCR beta repertoire diversity using deep sequencing normalized with unique cDNA molecular identifiers. Four age groups were formed from the donors: young (average about 17 years), middle-aged (approximately 40), aged (about 62) and long-lived (more than 75). Two additional independent replicas of 1 million unique cDNA reads from the same blood draw were analyzed for two donors (one aged 18 to 29 and one aged 80 or older).

Points the paper makes about the study in general: Since profiling was done on bulk unsorted PBMCs, naive and antigen-experienced compartments could not be conclusively compared. The CMV infection status of donors was not known, potentially confounding age-related changes in expanded clonotypes. Compared with the aged group, more naive CD4+ T cells, fewer expanded clones and increased TCR diversity were shown by the long-lived group, suggesting age selection. Observed TCR beta diversity per million T cells fell roughly linearly with age, and a significant reduction was already apparent by age around 44. A strong correlation was found between observed TCR beta diversity and the percentage of naive T cells measured by flow cytometry. Estimates of total diversity from one million sequenced T cells were regarded as lower bounds and underestimates.

Many counts were recorded for this clonotype. Its antigen remains undetermined. It has no much larger one-base neighbor in the sample; base qualities were not kept. Library construction relied on 5' RACE. The listed sequencing device is Illumina HiSeq 2500. The second PCR ran for roughly 6 to 11 cycles and used a J-beta primer mix along with a sample-barcoded 5' primer. A template-switch 5' adaptor carrying 12 random nucleotides introduced a unique molecular identifier onto each TCR beta cDNA molecule. Each sample yielded at least 3 million CDR3-containing paired-end reads. The Mint cDNA synthesis kit, primed by a TRBC-specific oligonucleotide, was used to synthesize first-strand cDNA from all RNA. Following uracil-DNA glycosylase treatment, a first 18-cycle PCR with universal primers M1SS and BC2_uni_R was performed on all cDNA. Turning to the authors' computational methods: For normalization, 1 million high-quality reads were randomly selected from each sample, with every read carrying a distinct molecular identifier. Instead of being binned into consensus sequences, reads that shared molecular identifiers were thrown out. MiTCR, run with a Q25 quality threshold and the strictest error-elimination algorithm, handled CDR3 identification, clonotype clustering and error correction. A nonparametric unseen species model with Euler transformation was used to estimate a lower bound on total TCR beta diversity. Through fastp at Q25 and MiXCR, TCRdb rebuilt clones from the public reads, retaining in-frame beta chains. Merged by CDR3 protein, the rows form single entries marked with the most common genes and DNA. In this record, the V and J calls reflect TCRdb's handling and not the investigators' own analysis. Counted in this sample were just under 900,000 distinct CDR3 sequences; 29% of them appeared once. Around 16% of the sample lies in the top ten.

Donors were a few dozen systemically healthy Caucasian individuals from Russia aged 6 to 90 years. Each donor gave around 9 milliliters of peripheral blood, collected into EDTA-treated Vacutainer tubes. Ficoll-Paque density-gradient centrifugation was used to isolate PBMCs, with at least 6 million per sample. Total RNA, at least 5 micrograms per sample, was extracted from PBMCs with Trizol reagent. For every donor, an aliquot of PBMCs went through flow cytometry to measure the percentages of naive CD45RAhigh/CD27high T cells. The receptor was derived from an elderly woman in good health. Sequencing used blood.

The nucleotide sequence reads TGTGCCAGCAGTAAAACAGGGGGCATCTCTGGCTACACCTTC. This translates into CASSKTGGISGYTF. The receptor chain draws on TRBV25-1 and TRBJ1-2; 9 nucleotides in the junction match TRBD1. Inclusive of the bounding cysteine and phenylalanine, the CDR3 is 14 residues long. Of all the DNA, just the CDR3 is kept, 42 bases in frame from base 1. Germline trimming amounts to 5 bases on V and 7 bases on J, with 8 as the count of junction bases outside the gene matches. From the germline V gene, CDR1 is MGHDK and CDR2 is SYGVNS.